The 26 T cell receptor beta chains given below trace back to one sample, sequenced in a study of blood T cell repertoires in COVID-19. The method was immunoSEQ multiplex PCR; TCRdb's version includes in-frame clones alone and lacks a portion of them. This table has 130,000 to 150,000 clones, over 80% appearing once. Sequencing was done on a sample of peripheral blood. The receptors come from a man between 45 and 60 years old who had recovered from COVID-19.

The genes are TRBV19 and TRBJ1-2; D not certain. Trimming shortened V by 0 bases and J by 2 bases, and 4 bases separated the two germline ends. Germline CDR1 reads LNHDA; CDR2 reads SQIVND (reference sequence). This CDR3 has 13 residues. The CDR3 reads CASSIDINYGYTF. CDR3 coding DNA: TGTGCCAGTAGTATAGACATCAACTATGGCTACACCTTC. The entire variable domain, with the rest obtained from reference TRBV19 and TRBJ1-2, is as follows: DGGITQSPKYLFRKEGQNVTLSCEQNLNHDAMYWYRQDPGQGLRLIYYSQIVNDFQKGDIAEGYSVSREKKESFPLTVTSAQKNPTAFYLCASSIDINYGYTFGSGTRLTVV.

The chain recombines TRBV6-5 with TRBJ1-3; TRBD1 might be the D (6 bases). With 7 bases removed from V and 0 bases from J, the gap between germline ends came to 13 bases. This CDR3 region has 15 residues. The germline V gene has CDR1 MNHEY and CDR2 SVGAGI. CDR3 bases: TGTGCCAGCAAGCCAACAGGGTCCTCTGGAAACACCATATATTTT. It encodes CASKPTGSSGNTIYF.

CDR3 coding DNA: TGCGCCAGCAGGGGGGCATGGAGGAACACTGAAGCTTTCTTT. It specifies CASRGAWRNTEAFF. The gene calls are TRBV4-1 and TRBJ1-1; maybe TRBD1 (6 bases). The CDR3 is 14 amino acids. Trimming shortened V by 6 bases and J by 1 base, and 12 bases separated the two germline ends. The germline V gene has CDR1 MGHRA and CDR2 YSYEKL.

This CDR3 is CASTWASAGTEAFF. The CDR3 nucleotides read TGTGCCAGCACCTGGGCATCAGCGGGAACTGAAGCTTTCTTT. The chain links TRBV2 to TRBJ1-1; D unclear. V gave up 7 bases and J gave up 5 bases, with 17 bases separating them. CDR1 SNHLY and CDR2 FYNNEI come from the germline V gene. This CDR3 comprises 14 residues.

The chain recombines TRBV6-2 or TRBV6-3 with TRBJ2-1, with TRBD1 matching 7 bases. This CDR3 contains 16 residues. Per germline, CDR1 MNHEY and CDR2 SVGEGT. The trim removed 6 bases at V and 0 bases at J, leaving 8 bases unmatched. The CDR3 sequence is CASSQTDRVSYNEQFF. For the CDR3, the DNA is TGTGCCAGCAGCCAAACAGACAGGGTCTCCTACAATGAGCAGTTCTTC.

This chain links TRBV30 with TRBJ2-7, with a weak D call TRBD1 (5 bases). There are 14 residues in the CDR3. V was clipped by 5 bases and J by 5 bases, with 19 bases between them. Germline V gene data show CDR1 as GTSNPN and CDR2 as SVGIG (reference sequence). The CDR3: CAWGAASTFHEQYF. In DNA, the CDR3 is TGTGCCTGGGGGGCGGCATCCACCTTTCACGAGCAGTACTTC.

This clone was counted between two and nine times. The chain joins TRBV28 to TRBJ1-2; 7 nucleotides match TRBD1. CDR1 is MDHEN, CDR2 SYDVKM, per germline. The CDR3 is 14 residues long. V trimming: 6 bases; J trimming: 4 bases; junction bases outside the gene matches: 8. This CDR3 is CASSAGTVAYGYTF. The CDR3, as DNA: TGTGCCAGCAGCGCCGGGACAGTCGCCTATGGCTACACCTTC.

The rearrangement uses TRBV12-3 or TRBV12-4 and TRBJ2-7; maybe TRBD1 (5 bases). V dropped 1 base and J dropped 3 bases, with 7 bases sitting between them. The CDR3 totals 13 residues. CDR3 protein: CASSLGTHYEQYF. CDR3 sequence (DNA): TGTGCCAGCAGTTTAGGGACACACTACGAGCAGTACTTC.

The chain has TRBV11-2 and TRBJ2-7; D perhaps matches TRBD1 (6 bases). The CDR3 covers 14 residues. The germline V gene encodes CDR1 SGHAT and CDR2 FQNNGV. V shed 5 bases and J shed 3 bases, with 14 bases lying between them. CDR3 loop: CASSPGPTGYEQYF. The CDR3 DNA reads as TGTGCCAGCAGCCCCGGTCCGACAGGCTACGAGCAGTACTTC.

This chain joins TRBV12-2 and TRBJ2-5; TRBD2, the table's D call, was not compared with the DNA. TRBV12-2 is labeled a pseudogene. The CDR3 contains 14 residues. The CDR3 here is CASRLMGGQETQYF. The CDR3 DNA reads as TGTGCAAGTCGCTTAATGGGGGGACAAGAGACCCAGTACTTC.

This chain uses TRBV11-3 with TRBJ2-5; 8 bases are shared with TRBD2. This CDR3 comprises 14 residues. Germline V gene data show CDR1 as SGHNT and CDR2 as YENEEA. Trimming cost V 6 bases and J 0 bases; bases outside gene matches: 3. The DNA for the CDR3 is TGTGCCAGCAGTTCGGGGGGGAACCAAGAGACCCAGTACTTC. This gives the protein CASSSGGNQETQYF.

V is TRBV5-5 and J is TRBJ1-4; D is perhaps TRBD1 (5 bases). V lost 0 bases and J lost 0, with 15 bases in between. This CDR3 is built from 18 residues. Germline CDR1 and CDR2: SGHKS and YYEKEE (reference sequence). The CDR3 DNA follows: TGTGCCAGCAGCTTGGGGGGAACAGGATTAGCAACTAATGAAAAACTGTTTTTT. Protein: CASSLGGTGLATNEKLFF.

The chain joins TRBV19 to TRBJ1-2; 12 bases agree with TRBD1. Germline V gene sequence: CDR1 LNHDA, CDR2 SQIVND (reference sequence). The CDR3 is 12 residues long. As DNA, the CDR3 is TGTGCTGTGGGACAGGGGGCGCTTGGCTACACCTTC. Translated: CAVGQGALGYTF.

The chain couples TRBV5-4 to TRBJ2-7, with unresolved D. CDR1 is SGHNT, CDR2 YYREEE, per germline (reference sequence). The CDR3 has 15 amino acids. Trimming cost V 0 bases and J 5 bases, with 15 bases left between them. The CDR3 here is CASSLATGSTDEQYF. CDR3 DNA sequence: TGTGCCAGCAGCTTGGCCACTGGTAGTACCGACGAGCAGTACTTC.

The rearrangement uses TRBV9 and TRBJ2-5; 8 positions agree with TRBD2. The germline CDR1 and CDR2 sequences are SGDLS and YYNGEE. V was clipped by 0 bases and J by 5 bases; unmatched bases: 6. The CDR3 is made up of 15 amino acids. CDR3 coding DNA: TGTGCCAGCAGCGTAGACGGGGGGGCCCTTGAGACCCAGTACTTC. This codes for CASSVDGGALETQYF.

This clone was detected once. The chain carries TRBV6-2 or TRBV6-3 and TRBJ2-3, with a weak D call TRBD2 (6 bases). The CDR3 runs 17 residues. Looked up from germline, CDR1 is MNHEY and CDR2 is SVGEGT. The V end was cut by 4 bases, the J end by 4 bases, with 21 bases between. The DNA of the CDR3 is TGTGCCAGCAGTTGGGAGGTGACTCGCAGCAAGCCAGATACGCAGTATTTT. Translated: CASSWEVTRSKPDTQYF.

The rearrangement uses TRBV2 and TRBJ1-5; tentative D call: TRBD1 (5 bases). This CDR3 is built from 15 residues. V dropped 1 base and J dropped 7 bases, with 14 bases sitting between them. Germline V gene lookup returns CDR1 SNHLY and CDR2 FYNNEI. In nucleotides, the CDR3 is TGTGCCAGCAGTGAAGGCGGGGTCGGGGGACAGCCCCAGCATTTT. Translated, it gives CASSEGGVGGQPQHF.

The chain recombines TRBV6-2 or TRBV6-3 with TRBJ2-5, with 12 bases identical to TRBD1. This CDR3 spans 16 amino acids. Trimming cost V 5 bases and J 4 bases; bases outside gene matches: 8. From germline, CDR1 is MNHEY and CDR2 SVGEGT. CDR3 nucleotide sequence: TGTGCCAGCAGTGATTGGGACAGGGGGCCGTCAGAGACCCAGTACTTC. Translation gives CASSDWDRGPSETQYF.

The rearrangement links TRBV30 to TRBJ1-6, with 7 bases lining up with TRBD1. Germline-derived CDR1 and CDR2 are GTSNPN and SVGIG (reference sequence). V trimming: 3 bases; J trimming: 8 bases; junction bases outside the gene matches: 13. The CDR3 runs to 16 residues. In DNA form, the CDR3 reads TGTGCCTGGAGCTATGGGTCCGGGACAGTCTATTCACCCCTCCACTTT. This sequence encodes CAWSYGSGTVYSPLHF.

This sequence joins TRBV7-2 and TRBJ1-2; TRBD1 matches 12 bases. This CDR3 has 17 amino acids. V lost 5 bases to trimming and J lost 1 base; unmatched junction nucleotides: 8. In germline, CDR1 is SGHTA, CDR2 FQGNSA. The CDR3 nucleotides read TGTGCCAGCAGCACAAGCCGGGACAGGGGGCATAACTATGGCTACACCTTC. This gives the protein CASSTSRDRGHNYGYTF.

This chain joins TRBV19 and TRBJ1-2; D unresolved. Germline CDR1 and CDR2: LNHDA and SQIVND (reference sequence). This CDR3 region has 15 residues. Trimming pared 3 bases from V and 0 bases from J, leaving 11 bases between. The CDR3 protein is CASSILDISNYGYTF. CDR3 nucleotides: TGTGCCAGTAGTATTCTCGACATCTCTAACTATGGCTACACCTTC.

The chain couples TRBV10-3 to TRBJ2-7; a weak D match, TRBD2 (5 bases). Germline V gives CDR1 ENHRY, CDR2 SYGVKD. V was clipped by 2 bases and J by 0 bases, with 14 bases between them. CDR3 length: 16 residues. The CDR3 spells CAISEADYRISYEQYF. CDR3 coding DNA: TGTGCCATCAGTGAGGCTGACTACCGGATCTCCTACGAGCAGTACTTC.

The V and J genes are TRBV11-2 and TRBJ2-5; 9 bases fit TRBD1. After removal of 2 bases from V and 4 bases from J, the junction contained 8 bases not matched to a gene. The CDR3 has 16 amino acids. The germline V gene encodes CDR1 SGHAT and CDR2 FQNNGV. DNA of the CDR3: TGTGCCAGCAGCTTAAACAGGGGGCAAGGTCGAGAGACCCAGTACTTC. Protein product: CASSLNRGQGRETQYF.

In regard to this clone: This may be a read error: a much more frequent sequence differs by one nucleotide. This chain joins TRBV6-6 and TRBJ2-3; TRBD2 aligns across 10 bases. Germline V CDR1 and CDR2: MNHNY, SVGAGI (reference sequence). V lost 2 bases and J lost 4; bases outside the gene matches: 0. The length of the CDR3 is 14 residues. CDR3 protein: CASSYGTSADTQYF. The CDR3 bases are TGTGCCAGCAGTTACGGGACTAGCGCAGATACGCAGTATTTT.

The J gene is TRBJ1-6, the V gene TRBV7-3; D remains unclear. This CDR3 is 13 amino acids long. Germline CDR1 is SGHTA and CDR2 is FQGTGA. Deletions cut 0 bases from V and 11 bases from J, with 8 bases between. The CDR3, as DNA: TGTGCCAGCAGCTTAACCGAGGGTACACCCCTCCACTTT. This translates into CASSLTEGTPLHF. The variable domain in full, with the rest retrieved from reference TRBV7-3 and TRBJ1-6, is GAGVSQTPSNKVTEKGKYVELRCDPISGHTALYWYRQSLGQGPEFLIYFQGTGAADDSGLPNDRFFAVRPEGSVSTLKIQRTERGDSAVYLCASSLTEGTPLHFGNGTRLTVT.

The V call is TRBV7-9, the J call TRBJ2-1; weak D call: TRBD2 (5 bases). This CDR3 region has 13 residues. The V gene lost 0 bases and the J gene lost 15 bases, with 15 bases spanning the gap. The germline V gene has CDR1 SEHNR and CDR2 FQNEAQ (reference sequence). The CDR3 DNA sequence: TGTGCCAGCAGCTTAGCGGGCGGGCAGAGGATGTTCTTC. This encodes CASSLAGGQRMFF.